The 13 T cell receptor beta chains in this list originate from one sample, sequenced in a study of blood T cell repertoires in COVID-19 (dated by TCRdb to about 2020). The library was made by the immunoSEQ multiplex PCR assay. TCRdb re-hosts the immuneACCESS table, in-frame sequences only. Its copies lack some clones; in the studies checked, an unresolved V gene accounts for under half of them, and the cause for the rest is not known. Across this sample there are 300,000 or so clones, with more than 90% seen only once. The ten most abundant clones make up 2.6% of the sample. Specimen: PBMCs or T cells enriched from blood (not recorded which). The receptors derive from a man in his sixties who had recovered from COVID-19.

The CDR3 nucleotides read TGTGCCAGTAGTATTGGGACAGGACAAGAGACCCAGTACTTC. Translation gives CASSIGTGQETQYF. This chain links TRBV19 with TRBJ2-5; TRBD1 aligns across 8 bases. Germline V gene lookup returns CDR1 LNHDA and CDR2 SQIVND (reference sequence). V trimming: 3 bases; J trimming: 2 bases; junction bases outside the gene matches: 2. The CDR3 runs to 14 residues. The whole variable domain, remainder taken from reference TRBV19 and TRBJ2-5, is DGGITQSPKYLFRKEGQNVTLSCEQNLNHDAMYWYRQDPGQGLRLIYYSQIVNDFQKGDIAEGYSVSREKKESFPLTVTSAQKNPTAFYLCASSIGTGQETQYFGPGTRLLVL.

This clone was recorded once. The sample holds other DNA sequences that translate to the same CDR3. The chain is built from TRBV4-1 and TRBJ2-7; 11 bases align to TRBD2. This CDR3 comprises 15 residues. The germline gives CDR1 MGHRA, CDR2 YSYEKL. The V gene end was trimmed by 3 bases and the J gene end by 4 bases; junction bases not matched to a gene: 5. Here the CDR3 reads CASSQALAGVYEQYF. CDR3 nucleotides: TGCGCCAGCAGCCAGGCACTAGCGGGGGTGTACGAGCAGTACTTC.

The CDR3 DNA reads as TGTGCCAGCAGCTTAAGGGGAGGACTTTCTGGAAACACCATATATTTT. It specifies CASSLRGGLSGNTIYF. The J gene is TRBJ1-3, the V gene TRBV5-6; maybe TRBD1 (5 bases). This CDR3 comprises 16 residues. CDR1 and CDR2 from the germline V gene are SGHDT and YYEEEE. Trimming took off 2 bases at V and 1 base at J, with 13 bases between the two ends.

About this clone: In the same sample, other DNA sequences code for this CDR3. The chain uses TRBV19 and TRBJ1-1; weak D call: TRBD1 (6 bases). Germline-derived CDR1 and CDR2 are LNHDA and SQIVND (reference sequence). The V gene lost 7 bases and the J gene lost 1 base, with 13 bases spanning the gap. The CDR3 length is 14 residues. CDR3 nucleotide sequence: TGTGCCAGTACTTTAGGACAGTCGAACACTGAAGCTTTCTTT. This translates into CASTLGQSNTEAFF.

The V call is TRBV9, the J call TRBJ1-2; D might be TRBD1 (6 bases). Germline-derived CDR1 and CDR2 are SGDLS and YYNGEE. This CDR3 comprises 14 residues. With 2 bases removed from V and 4 bases from J, the gap between germline ends came to 12 bases. CDR3 coding DNA: TGTGCCAGCAGCGTCGCCAGGGGACCCTATGGCTACACCTTC. Protein: CASSVARGPYGYTF.

The chain recombines TRBV29-1 with TRBJ2-1; the D gene is possibly TRBD2 (6 bases). Germline-derived CDR1 and CDR2 are SQVTM and ANQGSEA. The CDR3 runs to 13 residues. V was cut by 6 bases and J by 7 bases, with 16 bases left in between. In DNA form, the CDR3 reads TGCAGCGTCAGCGGGTCTTCGTTTAATGAGCAGTTCTTC. As protein: CSVSGSSFNEQFF.

This clone has just one count. This sequence joins TRBV19 and TRBJ1-2, with 9 bases matching TRBD1. Germline CDR1 and CDR2: LNHDA and SQIVND (reference sequence). The CDR3 is made up of 16 amino acids. Trimming took 4 bases from V and 1 from J; bases not matched to a gene: 7. In DNA form, the CDR3 reads TGTGCCAGTAGTACCCGCACAGGGGGCTATAACTATGGCTACACCTTC. This gives the protein CASSTRTGGYNYGYTF.

CDR3: CASSSLGHLRDTEAFF. The CDR3 DNA is TGTGCCAGCAGCAGCCTGGGACACCTAAGGGACACTGAAGCTTTCTTT. The gene calls are TRBV21-1 and TRBJ1-1; the table calls TRBD1, which could not be checked here. TRBV21-1 is noted as a pseudogene. The CDR3 extends over 16 amino acids.

The rearrangement uses TRBV5-4 and TRBJ2-5; 12 bases are shared with TRBD2. Trimming cost V 4 bases and J 4 bases; bases outside gene matches: 2. The germline V gene has CDR1 SGHNT and CDR2 YYREEE (reference sequence). The CDR3 consists of 14 residues. In DNA, the CDR3 is TGTGCCAGCAGCCAGACTAGCGGGGGAGAGACCCAGTACTTC. It yields the protein CASSQTSGGETQYF. The full variable domain, with the rest looked up from reference TRBV5-4 and TRBJ2-5, is ETGVTQSPTHLIKTRGQQVTLRCSSQSGHNTVSWYQQALGQGPQFIFQYYREEENGRGNFPPRFSGLQFPNYSSELNVNALELDDSALYLCASSQTSGGETQYFGPGTRLLVL.

The gene calls are TRBV19 and TRBJ1-1, with a tentative D call TRBD1 (5 bases). Germline V CDR1 and CDR2: LNHDA, SQIVND (reference sequence). V was pared by 3 bases and J by 4 bases, with 15 bases between. This CDR3 is built from 15 residues. In DNA, the CDR3 is TGTGCCAGTAGTATTGAAGGGGTGCCCAGCACTGAAGCTTTCTTT. Translating it yields CASSIEGVPSTEAFF.

This clone has a single count. J is TRBJ2-2 and V is TRBV5-4, with 9 bases fitting TRBD2. From germline, CDR1 is SGHNT and CDR2 YYREEE (reference sequence). The CDR3 is 15 amino acids. Trimming took 6 bases from V and 4 from J; bases not matched to a gene: 7. CDR3 sequence (DNA): TGTGCCAGCAAAAGCGGGGGGCCCAGCACCGGGGAGCTGTTTTTT. Translated, it gives CASKSGGPSTGELFF.

The chain uses TRBV6-1 and TRBJ1-5, with D perhaps matching TRBD1 (6 bases). Germline CDR1 and CDR2: MNHNS and SASEGT. The V and J ends lost 2 bases and 5 bases respectively, with 10 bases between them. The CDR3 sequence is 14 residues long. DNA for the CDR3: TGTGCCAGCAGTGAACGGACAGATCATCAGCCCCAGCATTTT. The encoded protein is CASSERTDHQPQHF.

J is TRBJ2-2 and V is TRBV10-1; D possibly corresponds to TRBD1 (6 bases). From germline, CDR1 is WNHNN and CDR2 SYGVQD (reference sequence). The CDR3 has 13 amino acids. V was shortened by 5 bases and J by 6 bases, with 10 bases between the two germline ends. CDR3 in amino acids: CASSPNRAGELFF. The CDR3 coding sequence is TGCGCCAGCAGTCCTAACAGGGCCGGGGAGCTGTTTTTT.